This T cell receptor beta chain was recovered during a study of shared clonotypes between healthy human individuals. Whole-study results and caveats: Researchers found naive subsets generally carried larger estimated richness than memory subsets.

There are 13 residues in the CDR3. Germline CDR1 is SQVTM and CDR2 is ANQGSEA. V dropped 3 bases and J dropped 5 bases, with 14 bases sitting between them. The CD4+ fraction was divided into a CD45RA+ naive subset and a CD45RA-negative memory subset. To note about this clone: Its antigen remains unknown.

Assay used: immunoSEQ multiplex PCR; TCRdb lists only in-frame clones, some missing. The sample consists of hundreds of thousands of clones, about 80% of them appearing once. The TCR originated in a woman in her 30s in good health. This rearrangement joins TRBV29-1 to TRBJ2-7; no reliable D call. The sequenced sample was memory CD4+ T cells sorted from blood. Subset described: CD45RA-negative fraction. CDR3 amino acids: CSVDNAIGNEQYF. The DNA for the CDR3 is TGCAGCGTTGATAATGCGATTGGGAACGAGCAGTACTTC.